This T cell receptor beta chain comes out of a study of T cells in tumors after PD-1 blockade. Study-wide context: During anti-PD-1 treatment, some patients continued daily vismodegib 150 mg.

Worth noting for this clone: Antigen: not known.

The repertoire was sequenced with immunoSEQ multiplex PCR; TCRdb's copy has only in-frame clones and lacks some. The sample records just under 65,000 clones, 74% being singletons. CDR3 length: 14 amino acids. Trimming removed 1 base at V and 2 bases at J, with 9 bases between. Germline V gives CDR1 SGHNT, CDR2 YYREEE (reference sequence). General study points: Blood contained roughly 43% of the tumor's TCR clonotypes.

Template: tumor biopsy or peripheral blood genomic DNA, about 616-6,004 ng per sample. The sample was PBMCs, taken after anti-PD-1 treatment. This TCR derives from a human donor with basal cell carcinoma. V is TRBV5-4 and J is TRBJ2-5, with D unclear. The CDR3 bases are TGTGCCAGCAGCTTGTCCCCTAGGCAAGAGACCCAGTACTTC. It translates to CASSLSPRQETQYF.